This is a list of T cell receptor beta chains from one sample in a study of technical replicates of blood from several donors. Generated by immunoSEQ multiplex PCR, the TCRdb table keeps only in-frame clones and is missing some. The sample includes over 50,000 clones, around 87% of them seen just once. Sequencing used PBMCs. Source of these receptors: a human donor in good health. Some clones in this sample may be carry-over from other donors' samples. Each CDR3 is given with its conserved first and last residue. A D gene is named only where the DNA matches it firmly. Only some rows state a clone size, as once, few, many or a class for expanded clones.

D gene: -; J gene: TRBJ1-2; clone size: -; V gene: TRBV7-9; CDR3 DNA: TGTGCCAGCAGCCGATATGACAGCTATGGCTACACCTTC; CDR3 protein: CASSRYDSYGYTF
D gene: TRBD1; J gene: TRBJ2-2; clone size: -; V gene: TRBV30; CDR3 DNA: TGTGCCTGGAGTGTACGGACAGGGTCGGCCGGGGAGCTGTTTTTT; CDR3 protein: CAWSVRTGSAGELFF
D gene: -; J gene: TRBJ2-3; clone size: -; V gene: TRBV6-4; CDR3 DNA: TGTGCCAGCAGTGCCGGGGGGCCGACAGATACGCAGTATTTT; CDR3 protein: CASSAGGPTDTQYF
D gene: TRBD2; J gene: TRBJ2-5; clone size: -; V gene: TRBV5-4; CDR3 DNA: TGTGCCAGCAGCTTAGCGGGAGGGCCGGAGACCCAGTACTTC; CDR3 protein: CASSLAGGPETQYF
D gene: TRBD2; J gene: TRBJ2-7; clone size: -; V gene: TRBV7-2; CDR3 DNA: TGTGCCAGCAGCTACGGGACTAGCGGCTACGAGCAGTACTTC; CDR3 protein: CASSYGTSGYEQYF
D gene: TRBD1; J gene: TRBJ1-1; clone size: -; V gene: TRBV27; CDR3 DNA: TGTGCCAGCAGTTTCCGGCTCGGGACAGGAGTCTCCCGAACTGAAGCTTTCTTT; CDR3 protein: CASSFRLGTGVSRTEAFF
D gene: TRBD2; J gene: TRBJ2-4; clone size: -; V gene: TRBV4-1; CDR3 DNA: TGCGCCAGCAGCCCCGACCGCGGGGAGGGCATTCAGTACTTC; CDR3 protein: CASSPDRGEGIQYF
D gene: -; J gene: TRBJ2-6; clone size: -; V gene: TRBV9; CDR3 DNA: TGTGCCAGCAGCGTAGGAGCTACTGGGGCCAACGTCCTGACTTTC; CDR3 protein: CASSVGATGANVLTF
D gene: TRBD1; J gene: TRBJ2-5; clone size: -; V gene: TRBV7-8; CDR3 DNA: TGTGCCAGCACCGAACAGGGGGCGGGCAGTGAGACCCAGTACTTC; CDR3 protein: CASTEQGAGSETQYF
D gene: TRBD2; J gene: TRBJ2-5; clone size: -; V gene: TRBV10-3; CDR3 DNA: TGTGCCATCAGTGAGGATAGCGGGGGCTCCGGCCGTGAGACCCAGTACTTC; CDR3 protein: CAISEDSGGSGRETQYF
D gene: -; J gene: TRBJ2-5; clone size: once; V gene: TRBV4-1; CDR3 DNA: TGCGCCAGCAGCCGAGAGGGGCGAGAGACCCAGTACTTC; CDR3 protein: CASSREGRETQYF
D gene: -; J gene: TRBJ1-6; clone size: -; V gene: TRBV30; CDR3 DNA: TGTGCCTGGAGTAAAACGGGAGGTTCACCCCTCCACTTT; CDR3 protein: CAWSKTGGSPLHF
D gene: TRBD2; J gene: TRBJ2-7; clone size: once; V gene: TRBV28; CDR3 DNA: TGTGCCAGCAGTTCCCGACGCCTAGCGGGAGACTACGAGCAGTACTTC; CDR3 protein: CASSSRRLAGDYEQYF
D gene: TRBD2; J gene: TRBJ2-7; clone size: few; V gene: TRBV6-1; CDR3 DNA: TGTGCCAGCAGTGCCGGGACTACCCGAGGCGAGCAGTACTTC; CDR3 protein: CASSAGTTRGEQYF
D gene: TRBD1; J gene: TRBJ1-6; clone size: -; V gene: TRBV12-5; CDR3 DNA: TGTGCTAGTGGTTCGACGTTCGGGACAGGGGGGTCACCCCTCCACTTT; CDR3 protein: CASGSTFGTGGSPLHF
D gene: -; J gene: TRBJ2-1; clone size: -; V gene: TRBV5-6; CDR3 DNA: TGTGCCAGCAGCTTGGCCGTCACCAAGGGGTTTGAGCAGTTCTTC; CDR3 protein: CASSLAVTKGFEQFF
D gene: TRBD1; J gene: TRBJ2-7; clone size: -; V gene: TRBV5-6; CDR3 DNA: TGTGCCAGCAGCTTTTTAACAGGGGGGAGCTCCTACGAGCAGTACTTC; CDR3 protein: CASSFLTGGSSYEQYF
D gene: TRBD2; J gene: TRBJ2-2; clone size: -; V gene: TRBV2; CDR3 DNA: TGTGCCAGCACCTTACTAGCGGGGCGAACAAACACCGGGGAGCTGTTTTTT; CDR3 protein: CASTLLAGRTNTGELFF
D gene: TRBD1; J gene: TRBJ2-1; clone size: -; V gene: TRBV14; CDR3 DNA: TGTGCCAGCAGCTACGGACAGGGGAGAGAGCAGTTCTTC; CDR3 protein: CASSYGQGREQFF
D gene: -; J gene: TRBJ1-6; clone size: -; V gene: TRBV19; CDR3 DNA: TGTGCCAGTAGCCCTGGGTGGGCAGGGAAGAACGCCCTCCACTTT; CDR3 protein: CASSPGWAGKNALHF
D gene: TRBD1; J gene: TRBJ2-5; clone size: -; V gene: TRBV7-6; CDR3 DNA: TGTGCCAGCAGCACCCATTCCCCACCGGGACAGCGTACTGAGACCCAGTACTTC; CDR3 protein: CASSTHSPPGQRTETQYF
D gene: TRBD2; J gene: TRBJ2-2; clone size: -; V gene: TRBV6-6; CDR3 DNA: TGTGCCAGCAGAACTAGCGGGAGTACCGCCGGGGAGCTGTTTTTT; CDR3 protein: CASRTSGSTAGELFF
D gene: TRBD1; J gene: TRBJ1-2; clone size: -; V gene: TRBV7-2; CDR3 DNA: TGTGCCAGCAGCCGGGACAGCAACTATGGCTACACCTTC; CDR3 protein: CASSRDSNYGYTF
D gene: -; J gene: TRBJ2-4; clone size: -; V gene: TRBV5-6; CDR3 DNA: TGTGCCAGCAGCTTAACAGGGCTAGCCAAAAACATTCAGTACTTC; CDR3 protein: CASSLTGLAKNIQYF
D gene: TRBD1; J gene: TRBJ1-3; clone size: -; V gene: TRBV18; CDR3 DNA: TGTGCCAGCTCACCAAACCGACAGGGGATAGGAAACACCATATATTTT; CDR3 protein: CASSPNRQGIGNTIYF
D gene: TRBD1; J gene: TRBJ2-2; clone size: -; V gene: TRBV5-1; CDR3 DNA: TGCGCCAGCATACGGGACAGCGCGAACACCGGGGAGCTGTTTTTT; CDR3 protein: CASIRDSANTGELFF